Included here is one T cell receptor (beta chain) sequence, with context. Its antigen is not known. This specimen belongs to a study of CD8 T cells in ankylosing spondylitis. Findings and limits, study-wide: Clones linked to the disease showed a CD8+ phenotype. They occurred at relatively low frequencies in peripheral blood. Made up of fewer than 10 highly homologous variants, a TCR beta motif appeared characteristic of ankylosing spondylitis blood.

With 6 bases clipped from V and 11 bases from J, the junction kept 7 bases outside the gene matches. Germline assignment: CDR1 MNHEY and CDR2 SMNVEV (reference sequence). The CDR3 spans 12 residues. The TCR beta libraries were generated through quantitative 5'-RACE incorporating molecular barcodes. TCRdb itself ran the 5' RACE reads through MiXCR, one entry per CDR3 protein. The profile covers around 140,000 distinct CDR3 sequences, with over 15% appearing a single time and about 30% taken by the ten largest. The source of this sequence is a male donor with ankylosing spondylitis. Sequences were obtained from blood, either unsorted or a sorted T cell fraction (not recorded which). This chain joins TRBV27 and TRBJ2-1; the match to TRBD1 covers 7 bases. In DNA, the CDR3 is TGTGCCAGCAGCCCTTACAGGGGCCAGCAGTTCTTC. Translated: CASSPYRGQQFF.